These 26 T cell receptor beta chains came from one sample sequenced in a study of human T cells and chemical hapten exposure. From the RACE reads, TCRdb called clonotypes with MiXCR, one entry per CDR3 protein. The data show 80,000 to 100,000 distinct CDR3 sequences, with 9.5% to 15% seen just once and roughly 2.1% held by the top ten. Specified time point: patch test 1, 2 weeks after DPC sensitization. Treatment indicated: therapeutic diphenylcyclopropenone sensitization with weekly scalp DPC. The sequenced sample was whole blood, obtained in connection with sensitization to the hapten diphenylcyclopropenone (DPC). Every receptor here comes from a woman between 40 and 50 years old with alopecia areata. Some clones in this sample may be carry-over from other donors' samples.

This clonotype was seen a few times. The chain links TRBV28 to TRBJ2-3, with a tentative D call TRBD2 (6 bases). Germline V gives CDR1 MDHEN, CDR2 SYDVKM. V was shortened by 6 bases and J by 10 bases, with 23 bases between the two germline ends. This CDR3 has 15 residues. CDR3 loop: CASRPSYTGSESQYF. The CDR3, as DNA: TGTGCCAGCAGGCCCTCCTATACCGGGAGCGAATCGCAGTATTTT.

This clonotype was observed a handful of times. The CDR3 here is CASSLVQGASYEQYF. DNA for the CDR3: TGTGCCAGCAGCTTAGTGCAGGGGGCCTCCTACGAGCAGTACTTC. The J gene is TRBJ2-7, the V gene TRBV7-2; 8 positions match TRBD1. Trimming cost V 1 base and J 0 bases; bases outside gene matches: 2. The CDR3 loop spans 15 amino acids. Germline CDR1 SGHTA, CDR2 FQGNSA.

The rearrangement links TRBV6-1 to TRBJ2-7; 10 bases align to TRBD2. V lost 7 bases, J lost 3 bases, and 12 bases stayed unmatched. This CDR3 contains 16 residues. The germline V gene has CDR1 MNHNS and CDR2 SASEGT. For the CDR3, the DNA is TGTGCCAGCACGGACTGGACTAGCGGAAGGGGCTACGAGCAGTACTTC. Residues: CASTDWTSGRGYEQYF.

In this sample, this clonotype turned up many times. The CDR3, as DNA: TGTGCCAGCAGTTTGCTAGGGGACTATACTGGGGCCAACGTCCTGACTTTC. This translates into CASSLLGDYTGANVLTF. J is TRBJ2-6 and V is TRBV28; 7 bases fit TRBD2. CDR1 MDHEN and CDR2 SYDVKM come from the germline V gene. The CDR3 sequence is 17 residues long. Unmatched junction bases numbered 7, after V lost 3 bases and J lost 2 bases.

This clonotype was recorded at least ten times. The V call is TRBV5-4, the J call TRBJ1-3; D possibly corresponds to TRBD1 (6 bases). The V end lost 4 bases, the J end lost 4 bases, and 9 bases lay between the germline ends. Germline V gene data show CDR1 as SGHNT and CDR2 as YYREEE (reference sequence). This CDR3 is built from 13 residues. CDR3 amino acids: CASSGQKGNTIYF. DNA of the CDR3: TGTGCCAGCAGCGGACAGAAAGGAAACACCATATATTTT.

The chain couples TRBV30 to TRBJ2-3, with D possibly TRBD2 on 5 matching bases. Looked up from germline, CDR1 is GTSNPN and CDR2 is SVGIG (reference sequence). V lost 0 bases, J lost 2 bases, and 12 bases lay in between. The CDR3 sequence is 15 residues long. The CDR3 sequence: CAWSVPRGYTDTQYF. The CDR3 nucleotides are TGTGCCTGGAGTGTCCCACGGGGATACACAGATACGCAGTATTTT. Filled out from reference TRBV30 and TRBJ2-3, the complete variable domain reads SQTIHQWPATLVQPVGSPLSLECTVEGTSNPNLYWYRQAAGRGLQLLFYSVGIGQISSEVPQNLSASRPQDRQFILSSKKLLLSDSGFYLCAWSVPRGYTDTQYFGPGTRLTVL.

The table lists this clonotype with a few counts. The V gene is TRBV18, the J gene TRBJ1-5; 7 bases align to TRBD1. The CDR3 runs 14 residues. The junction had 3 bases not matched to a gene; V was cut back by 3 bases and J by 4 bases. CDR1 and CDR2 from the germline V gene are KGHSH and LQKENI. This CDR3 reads CASSPNRGNQPQHF. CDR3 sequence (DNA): TGTGCCAGCTCACCTAACAGGGGTAATCAGCCCCAGCATTTT.

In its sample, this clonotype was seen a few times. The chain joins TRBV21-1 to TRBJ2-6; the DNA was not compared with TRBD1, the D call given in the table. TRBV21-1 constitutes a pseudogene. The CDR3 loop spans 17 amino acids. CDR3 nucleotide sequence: TGTGCCAGCAGCAAAGGATTGATGGGCGCTGGGGCCAACGTCCTGACTTTC. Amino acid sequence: CASSKGLMGAGANVLTF.

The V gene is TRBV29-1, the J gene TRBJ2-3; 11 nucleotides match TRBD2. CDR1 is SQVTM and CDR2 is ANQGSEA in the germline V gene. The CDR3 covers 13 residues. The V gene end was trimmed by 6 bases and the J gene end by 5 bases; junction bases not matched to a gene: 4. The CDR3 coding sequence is TGCAGCGTGGGCACTAGCGGGAGAGATACGCAGTATTTT. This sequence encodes CSVGTSGRDTQYF.

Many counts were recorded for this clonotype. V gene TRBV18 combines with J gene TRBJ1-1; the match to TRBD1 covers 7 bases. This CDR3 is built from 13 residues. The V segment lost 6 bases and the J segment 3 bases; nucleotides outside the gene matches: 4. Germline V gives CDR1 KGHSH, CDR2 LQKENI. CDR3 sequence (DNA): TGTGCCAGCTCCCTAACAGGGGACACTGAAGCTTTCTTT. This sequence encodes CASSLTGDTEAFF.

This CDR3 is CASSSAAPNYGYTF. In DNA form, the CDR3 reads TGTGCCAGCAGTTCGGCAGCCCCTAACTATGGCTACACCTTC. The V gene is TRBV28, the J gene TRBJ1-2; no definite D call. CDR1 and CDR2 from the germline V gene are MDHEN and SYDVKM. The CDR3 contains 14 residues. Between the trimmed V and J ends, which lost 4 bases and 0 bases, there was a span of 9 bases.

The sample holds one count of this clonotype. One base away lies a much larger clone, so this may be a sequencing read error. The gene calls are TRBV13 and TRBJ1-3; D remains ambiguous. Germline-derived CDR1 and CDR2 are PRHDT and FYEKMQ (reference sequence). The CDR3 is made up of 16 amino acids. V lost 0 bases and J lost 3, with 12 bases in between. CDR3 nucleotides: TGTGCCAGCAGCTTAGGCGGGCATTTTCTTGGAAACACCATATATTTT. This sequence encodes CASSLGGHFLGNTIYF. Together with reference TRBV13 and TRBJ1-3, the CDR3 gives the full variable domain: AAGVIQSPRHLIKEKRETATLKCYPIPRHDTVYWYQQGPGQDPQFLISFYEKMQSDKGSIPDRFSAQQFSDYHSELNMSSLELGDSALYFCASSLGGHFLGNTIYFGEGSWLTVV.

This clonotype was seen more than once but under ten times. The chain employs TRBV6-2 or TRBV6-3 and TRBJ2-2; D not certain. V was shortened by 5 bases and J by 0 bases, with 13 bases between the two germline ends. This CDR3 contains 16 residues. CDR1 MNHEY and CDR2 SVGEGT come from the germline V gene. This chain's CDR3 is CASSDGSVPNTGELFF. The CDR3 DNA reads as TGTGCCAGCAGTGATGGTAGTGTCCCGAACACCGGGGAGCTGTTTTTT.

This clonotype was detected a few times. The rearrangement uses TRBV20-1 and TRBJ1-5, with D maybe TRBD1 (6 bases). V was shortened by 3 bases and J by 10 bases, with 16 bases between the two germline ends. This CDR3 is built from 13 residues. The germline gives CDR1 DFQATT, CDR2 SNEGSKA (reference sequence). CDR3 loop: CSASGEFRGPQHF. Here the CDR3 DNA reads TGCAGTGCTAGTGGGGAGTTCAGGGGACCCCAGCATTTT.

The CDR3 bases are TGCAGTGCTAGTAAGGCCGCGGGAGAGACCCAGTACTTC. Protein sequence: CSASKAAGETQYF. The J gene is TRBJ2-5, the V gene TRBV20-1; possibly TRBD2 for D (5 bases). CDR1 DFQATT and CDR2 SNEGSKA come from the germline V gene (reference sequence). The V end lost 3 bases, the J end lost 4 bases, and 12 bases lay between the germline ends. This CDR3 has 13 residues.

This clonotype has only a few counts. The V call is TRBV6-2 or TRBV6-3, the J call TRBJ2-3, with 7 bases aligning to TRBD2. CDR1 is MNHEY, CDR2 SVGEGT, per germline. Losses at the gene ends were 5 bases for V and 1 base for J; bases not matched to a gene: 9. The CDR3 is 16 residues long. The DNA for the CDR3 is TGTGCCAGCAGTCCCGCCCAGCTAGCGGGCACAGATACGCAGTATTTT. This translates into CASSPAQLAGTDTQYF.

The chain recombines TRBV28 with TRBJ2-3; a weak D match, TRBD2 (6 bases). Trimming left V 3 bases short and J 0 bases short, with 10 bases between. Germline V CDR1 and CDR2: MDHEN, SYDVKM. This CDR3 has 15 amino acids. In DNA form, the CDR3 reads TGTGCCAGCAGTTTGGGACTCTCTAGCACAGATACGCAGTATTTT. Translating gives CASSLGLSSTDTQYF.

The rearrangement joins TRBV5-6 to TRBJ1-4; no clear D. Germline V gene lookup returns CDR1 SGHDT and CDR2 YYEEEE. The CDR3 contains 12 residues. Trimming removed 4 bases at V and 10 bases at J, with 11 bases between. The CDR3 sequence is CASSGRMGKLFF. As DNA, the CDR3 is TGTGCCAGCAGCGGACGAATGGGAAAACTGTTTTTT.

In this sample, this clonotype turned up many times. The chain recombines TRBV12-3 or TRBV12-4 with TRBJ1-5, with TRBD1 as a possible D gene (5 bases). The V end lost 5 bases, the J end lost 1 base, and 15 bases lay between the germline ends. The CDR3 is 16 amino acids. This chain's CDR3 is CASSPAAGGSNQPQHF. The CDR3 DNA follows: TGTGCCAGCAGTCCCGCTGCGGGGGGGAGCAATCAGCCCCAGCATTTT.

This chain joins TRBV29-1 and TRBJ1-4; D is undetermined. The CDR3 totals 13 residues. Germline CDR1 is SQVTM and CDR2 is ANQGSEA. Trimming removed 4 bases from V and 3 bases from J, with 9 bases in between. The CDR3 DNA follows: TGCAGCGTTGTGGAGGGCTCTAATGAAAAACTGTTTTTT. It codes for CSVVEGSNEKLFF.

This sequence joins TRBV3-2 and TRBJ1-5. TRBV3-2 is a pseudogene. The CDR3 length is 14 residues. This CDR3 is CASSQESRCQPQHF. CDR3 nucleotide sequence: TGTGCCAGCAGCCAAGAATCGAGGTGTCAGCCCCAGCATTTT.

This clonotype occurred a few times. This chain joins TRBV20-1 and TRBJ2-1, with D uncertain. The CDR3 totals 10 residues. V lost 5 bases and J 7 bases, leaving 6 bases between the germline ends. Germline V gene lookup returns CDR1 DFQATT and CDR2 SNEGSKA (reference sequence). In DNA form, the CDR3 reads TGCAGTGCTGGAATTAATGAGCAGTTCTTC. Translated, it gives CSAGINEQFF.

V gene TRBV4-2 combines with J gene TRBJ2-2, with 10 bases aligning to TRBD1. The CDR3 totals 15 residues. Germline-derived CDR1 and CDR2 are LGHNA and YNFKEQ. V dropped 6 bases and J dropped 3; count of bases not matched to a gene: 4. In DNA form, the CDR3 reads TGTGCCAGCAGGGGACAGGGGTTCGACACCGGGGAGCTGTTTTTT. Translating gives CASRGQGFDTGELFF.

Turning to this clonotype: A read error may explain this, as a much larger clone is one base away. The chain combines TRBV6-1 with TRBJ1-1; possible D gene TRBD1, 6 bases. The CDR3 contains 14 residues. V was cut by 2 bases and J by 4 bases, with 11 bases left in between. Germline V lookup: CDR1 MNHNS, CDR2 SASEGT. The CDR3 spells CASSELTRGTEAFF. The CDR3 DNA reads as TGTGCCAGCAGTGAATTAACCAGGGGCACTGAAGCTTTCTTT.

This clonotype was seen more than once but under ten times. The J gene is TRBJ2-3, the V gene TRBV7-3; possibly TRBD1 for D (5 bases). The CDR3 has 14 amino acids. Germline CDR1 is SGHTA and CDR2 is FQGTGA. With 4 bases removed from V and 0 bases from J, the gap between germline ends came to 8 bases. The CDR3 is CASSSQGSTDTQYF. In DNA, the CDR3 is TGTGCCAGCAGCTCTCAGGGTAGCACAGATACGCAGTATTTT.

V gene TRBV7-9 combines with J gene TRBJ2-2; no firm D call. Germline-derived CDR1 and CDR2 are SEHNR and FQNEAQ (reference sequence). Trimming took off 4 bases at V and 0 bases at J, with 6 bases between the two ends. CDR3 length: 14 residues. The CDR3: CASSSGANTGELFF. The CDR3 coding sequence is TGTGCCAGCAGCTCAGGAGCGAACACCGGGGAGCTGTTTTTT.